The 30 T cell receptor beta chains listed next were all sequenced from one sample in a study of vaccination effects on CD4 cells after COVID-19. The protocol was immunoSEQ multiplex PCR, while the TCRdb copy is restricted to in-frame clones and leaves out a portion. The sample shows fewer than 60,000 clones, under 85% of them seen only once. The culture ran for about 10 days, and then CD4+ T cells were isolated. Of the BNT162b2 and mRNA-1273 vaccines, participants received two doses of one or the other. These TCRs are of unknown antigen specificity. The material was CD4+ T cells from PBMCs cultured without peptide, obtained after COVID-19 vaccination. The receptors shown here come from a human donor who received a COVID-19 vaccine.

The chain couples TRBV11-3 to TRBJ2-1; the match to TRBD2 covers 9 bases. This CDR3 is 15 amino acids long. The trim removed 5 bases at V and 3 bases at J, leaving 5 bases unmatched. Germline-derived CDR1 and CDR2 are SGHNT and YENEEA. This chain's CDR3 is CASSTLAGIYNEQFF. DNA for the CDR3: TGTGCCAGCAGCACTCTAGCGGGAATCTACAATGAGCAGTTCTTC.

V is TRBV2 and J is TRBJ2-3; D unresolved. The V gene lost 6 bases and the J gene lost 0 bases, with 4 bases spanning the gap. Germline V gene sequence: CDR1 SNHLY, CDR2 FYNNEI. The CDR3 length is 12 residues. This chain's CDR3 is CASSLSTDTQYF. The CDR3 DNA is TGTGCCAGCAGCCTCAGCACAGATACGCAGTATTTT. Full variable domain (rest looked up from reference TRBV2 and TRBJ2-3): EPEVTQTPSHQVTQMGQEVILRCVPISNHLYFYWYRQILGQKVEFLVSFYNNEISEKSEIFDDQFSVERPDGSNFTLKIRSTKLEDSAMYFCASSLSTDTQYFGPGTRLTVL.

The rearrangement uses TRBV6-2 or TRBV6-3 and TRBJ1-1, with unresolved D. V lost 6 bases and J lost 0, with 14 bases in between. This CDR3 has 15 residues. Germline V CDR1 and CDR2: MNHEY, SVGEGT. This CDR3 is CASSQTEYLNTEAFF. CDR3 in DNA: TGTGCCAGCAGCCAGACGGAGTACTTGAACACTGAAGCTTTCTTT.

This clone was seen a single time. In nucleotides, the CDR3 is TGTGCCAGCTCTCCAACCCGCACCGGGACAGATACGCAGTATTTT. Translated: CASSPTRTGTDTQYF. The chain joins TRBV18 to TRBJ2-3; D unresolved. The CDR3 sequence is 15 residues long. Germline V lookup: CDR1 KGHSH, CDR2 LQKENI. Between the trimmed V and J ends, which lost 6 bases and 3 bases, there was a span of 16 bases.

The chain has TRBV19 and TRBJ2-1; TRBD1 might be the D (6 bases). V was shortened by 5 bases and J by 5 bases, with 13 bases between the two germline ends. CDR3 length equals 14 residues. Per the germline V gene, CDR1 is LNHDA and CDR2 is SQIVND (reference sequence). This chain's CDR3 is CASSPRRGNNEQFF. In DNA, the CDR3 is TGTGCCAGTAGTCCCAGAAGGGGGAACAATGAGCAGTTCTTC.

The chain links TRBV2 to TRBJ1-2; D is ambiguous. The CDR3 is 14 residues long. V was cut by 6 bases and J by 5 bases, with 16 bases left in between. Germline CDR1 SNHLY, CDR2 FYNNEI. In DNA form, the CDR3 reads TGTGCCAGCAGCCTATATCAGAGGGATTATGGCTACACCTTC. Its protein is CASSLYQRDYGYTF.

This chain connects TRBV6-4 to TRBJ2-1; 11 positions agree with TRBD2. This CDR3 region has 14 residues. The germline gives CDR1 MRHNA, CDR2 SNTAGT. V lost 10 bases, J lost 8 bases, and 10 bases stayed unmatched. CDR3 coding DNA: TGTGCCACCCCGACTAGCGGGAAGGTCTATGAGCAGTTCTTC. Its translation: CATPTSGKVYEQFF.

The V gene is TRBV19, the J gene TRBJ1-1; D not resolved. CDR1 is LNHDA and CDR2 is SQIVND in the germline V gene (reference sequence). Trimming left V 1 base short and J 0 bases short, with 6 bases between. There are 14 residues in the CDR3. The CDR3 here is CASSIGQLNTEAFF. The CDR3 DNA is TGTGCCAGTAGTATAGGTCAGCTGAACACTGAAGCTTTCTTT.

The rearrangement joins TRBV4-1 to TRBJ1-6; possible D gene TRBD1, 5 bases. Germline V gene sequence: CDR1 MGHRA, CDR2 YSYEKL. Trimming left V 4 bases short and J 6 bases short, with 19 bases between. This CDR3 has 17 amino acids. DNA for the CDR3: TGCGCCAGCAGCCCGCGATTCGGGACGGCAGTTAATTCACCCCTCCACTTT. It codes for CASSPRFGTAVNSPLHF.

The chain carries TRBV6-5 and TRBJ1-2; weak D call: TRBD1 (6 bases). V lost 10 bases and J lost 4, with 16 bases in between. The CDR3 runs to 13 residues. The V gene's germline CDR1 is MNHEY and CDR2 SVGAGI. The CDR3 sequence is CATFWGAGYGYTF. CDR3 in DNA: TGTGCCACCTTCTGGGGGGCTGGCTATGGCTACACCTTC.

V is TRBV5-1 and J is TRBJ1-2; tentative D call: TRBD1 (6 bases). This CDR3 is 14 amino acids long. Germline V gene sequence: CDR1 SGHRS, CDR2 YFSETQ. The V and J ends lost 0 bases and 8 bases respectively, with 14 bases between them. The CDR3 sequence: CASSLGGGVGGYTF. The CDR3 DNA reads as TGCGCCAGCAGCTTGGGAGGGGGGGTCGGAGGCTACACCTTC. The full variable domain, in which reference TRBV5-1 and TRBJ1-2 provide the parts outside the CDR3, is KAGVTQTPRYLIKTRGQQVTLSCSPISGHRSVSWYQQTPGQGLQFLFEYFSETQRNKGNFPGRFSGRQFSNSRSEMNVSTLELGDSALYLCASSLGGGVGGYTFGSGTRLTVV.

The chain combines TRBV4-2 with TRBJ2-3; TRBD2 aligns across 9 bases. J gave up 1 base and V 4 bases, and 6 bases lay outside the gene matches. Germline V lookup: CDR1 LGHNA, CDR2 YNFKEQ. The CDR3 runs to 16 residues. The CDR3 DNA is TGTGCCAGCAGCCGCGGAGTAGCGGGGGGCACAGATACGCAGTATTTT. Its protein product is CASSRGVAGGTDTQYF.

CDR3 residues: CASSLDRGTTEAFF. CDR3 in DNA: TGTGCCAGCAGCTTAGATCGGGGGACCACTGAAGCTTTCTTT. The J gene is TRBJ1-1, the V gene TRBV11-2; D might be TRBD1 (5 bases). CDR1 and CDR2 (germline): SGHAT, FQNNGV. CDR3 length: 14 residues. The V end was cut by 0 bases, the J end by 4 bases, with 9 bases between.

The chain joins TRBV28 to TRBJ1-4; D is possibly TRBD1 (5 bases). Deletions cut 6 bases from V and 7 bases from J, with 12 bases between. The germline V gene has CDR1 MDHEN and CDR2 SYDVKM. The CDR3 runs 13 residues. Here the CDR3 DNA reads TGTGCCAGCAGCACAGGATCTCCTGAAAAACTGTTTTTT. It yields the protein CASSTGSPEKLFF.

This clone turned up a few times. The CDR3 protein is CASTPAGKLYGYTF. The CDR3 region has the DNA TGTGCCAGTACCCCGGCGGGGAAGCTCTATGGCTACACCTTC. V and J are TRBV19 and TRBJ1-2; D remains ambiguous. Germline V lookup: CDR1 LNHDA, CDR2 SQIVND (reference sequence). The V gene lost 7 bases and the J gene lost 4 bases, with 16 bases spanning the gap. The length of the CDR3 is 14 residues.

Details on this clone: Compared with germline, one end of the junction differs, possibly owing to a read error. V is TRBV7-7 and J is TRBJ2-7; D remains unclear. Germline V gene sequence: CDR1 SSHAT, CDR2 FNYEAQ (reference sequence). This CDR3 region has 13 residues. DNA for the CDR3: TGTGCTAGCAGCTCCCAGTTTGGGTACGAGCAGTACTTC. Translated, it gives CASSSQFGYEQYF.

The V gene is TRBV19, the J gene TRBJ1-4; D might be TRBD1 (6 bases). V shed 3 bases and J shed 1 base, with 9 bases lying between them. Germline V gene data show CDR1 as LNHDA and CDR2 as SQIVND (reference sequence). This CDR3 contains 15 residues. CDR3 sequence (DNA): TGTGCCAGTAGTATTACAGGGATAACTAATGAAAAACTGTTTTTT. It encodes CASSITGITNEKLFF.

The gene calls are TRBV24-1 and TRBJ2-5, with D perhaps being TRBD1 or TRBD2 (5 bases each). CDR1 KGHDR and CDR2 SFDVKD come from the germline V gene. V lost 9 bases to trimming and J lost 1 base, with 29 bases between them. The CDR3 is 19 amino acids. For the CDR3, the DNA is TGTGCCACCCACCTCAACGGCCCCAGGGCTGCGGGTCCCCAAGAGACCCAGTACTTC. Amino acids: CATHLNGPRAAGPQETQYF.

The chain couples TRBV7-2 to TRBJ2-2; possibly TRBD2 for D (5 bases). CDR3 length equals 14 residues. The V and J ends lost 6 bases and 6 bases respectively, with 14 bases between them. Germline assignment: CDR1 SGHTA and CDR2 FQGNSA. Here the CDR3 reads CASSLTGFPGELFF. DNA of the CDR3: TGTGCCAGCAGTCTTACGGGGTTTCCCGGGGAGCTGTTTTTT.

The chain links TRBV11-2 to TRBJ2-3; 10 bases map to TRBD2. Trimming at V came to 5 bases and at J to 2 bases, leaving 13 bases not matched to a gene. In germline, CDR1 is SGHAT, CDR2 FQNNGV. The CDR3 loop spans 18 amino acids. The CDR3 protein is CASSPPWGLARSTDTQYF. The DNA of the CDR3 is TGTGCCAGCAGCCCCCCTTGGGGACTAGCGAGGTCCACAGATACGCAGTATTTT.

This clone was observed once. The chain couples TRBV12-2 to TRBJ2-5; the table's D call, TRBD2, has no DNA check behind it. TRBV12-2 is a pseudogene locus. The CDR3 sequence is 18 residues long. The CDR3 region has the DNA TGTGCAAGTCGCTCAATCAAGCGGGGTGCTGAGATCCAAGAGACCCAGTACTTC. Translation: CASRSIKRGAEIQETQYF.

This clone has a handful of counts. The chain carries TRBV6-2 or TRBV6-3 and TRBJ1-2, with D possibly TRBD1 on 5 matching bases. V shed 5 bases and J shed 4 bases, with 11 bases lying between them. Germline assignment: CDR1 MNHEY and CDR2 SVGEGT. This CDR3 has 13 residues. The CDR3 coding sequence is TGTGCCAGCAGTCAGACAGCCCTCTATGGCTACACCTTC. This gives the protein CASSQTALYGYTF.

The V call is TRBV6-6, the J call TRBJ2-1; TRBD1 is a possible D gene (5 bases). Trimming shortened V by 6 bases and J by 8 bases, and 14 bases separated the two germline ends. Per the germline V gene, CDR1 is MNHNY and CDR2 is SVGAGI (reference sequence). CDR3 length: 13 amino acids. CDR3 in DNA: TGTGCCAGCAGGCAGGGTTCTGGCGATGAGCAGTTCTTC. Translated, it gives CASRQGSGDEQFF.

V gene TRBV19 combines with J gene TRBJ2-3; D unclear. The germline V gene encodes CDR1 LNHDA and CDR2 SQIVND (reference sequence). Trimming shortened V by 3 bases and J by 2 bases, and 15 bases separated the two germline ends. The CDR3 sequence is 16 residues long. The CDR3: CASSMFGSLITDTQYF. DNA for the CDR3: TGTGCCAGTAGTATGTTTGGCAGCCTTATCACAGATACGCAGTATTTT. The whole variable domain, remainder taken from reference TRBV19 and TRBJ2-3, is DGGITQSPKYLFRKEGQNVTLSCEQNLNHDAMYWYRQDPGQGLRLIYYSQIVNDFQKGDIAEGYSVSREKKESFPLTVTSAQKNPTAFYLCASSMFGSLITDTQYFGPGTRLTVL.

The rearrangement links TRBV19 to TRBJ1-1; D is undetermined. Germline V gene lookup returns CDR1 LNHDA and CDR2 SQIVND (reference sequence). The CDR3 runs 14 residues. Trimming left V 1 base short and J 2 bases short, with 8 bases between. CDR3 region: CASSIVGINTEAFF. The CDR3 DNA is TGTGCCAGTAGTATAGTGGGGATTAACACTGAAGCTTTCTTT.

The V call is TRBV2, the J call TRBJ2-5; 12 bases are shared with TRBD2. With 5 bases clipped from V and 5 bases from J, the junction kept 6 bases outside the gene matches. The germline V gene has CDR1 SNHLY and CDR2 FYNNEI. This CDR3 is built from 15 residues. This CDR3 reads CASSQTSGRGETQYF. CDR3 in DNA: TGTGCCAGCAGTCAGACTAGCGGGAGAGGGGAGACCCAGTACTTC.

The rearrangement joins TRBV11-2 to TRBJ2-1; 7 positions agree with TRBD1. CDR3 length: 16 residues. CDR1 is SGHAT and CDR2 is FQNNGV in the germline V gene. The V and J ends lost 2 bases and 6 bases, in that order; junction bases with no gene match: 10. CDR3 nucleotides: TGTGCCAGCAGCTTAAGACAGGGTTCTACACCCAATGAGCAGTTCTTC. It is translated as CASSLRQGSTPNEQFF.

The chain combines TRBV28 with TRBJ1-3; 7 nucleotides match TRBD1. The junction had 6 bases not matched to a gene; V was cut back by 10 bases and J by 0 bases. The CDR3 covers 14 residues. CDR1 is MDHEN and CDR2 is SYDVKM in the germline V gene. As DNA, the CDR3 is TGTGCCACCAGGGGGGGGTCCTCTGGAAACACCATATATTTT. As protein: CATRGGSSGNTIYF.

Note on this clone: One junction end does not reproduce the germline sequence, and a read error may be involved. The genes are TRBV28 and TRBJ1-2, with D tentatively TRBD1 (6 bases). This CDR3 is 12 amino acids long. CDR1 is MDHEN and CDR2 is SYDVKM in the germline V gene. The CDR3 sequence is CASSFQGLNGNF. In DNA form, the CDR3 reads TGTGCCAGCAGTTTCCAGGGGTTAAACGGCAACTTC.

This clone was observed once. The chain couples TRBV13 to TRBJ2-1; 7 nucleotides line up with TRBD2. Germline values: CDR1 PRHDT, CDR2 FYEKMQ (reference sequence). This CDR3 spans 13 amino acids. The V and J ends lost 7 bases and 4 bases, in that order; junction bases with no gene match: 4. CDR3 sequence: CASNGLGYNEQFF. The CDR3 nucleotides read TGTGCCAGCAATGGACTAGGGTACAATGAGCAGTTCTTC.